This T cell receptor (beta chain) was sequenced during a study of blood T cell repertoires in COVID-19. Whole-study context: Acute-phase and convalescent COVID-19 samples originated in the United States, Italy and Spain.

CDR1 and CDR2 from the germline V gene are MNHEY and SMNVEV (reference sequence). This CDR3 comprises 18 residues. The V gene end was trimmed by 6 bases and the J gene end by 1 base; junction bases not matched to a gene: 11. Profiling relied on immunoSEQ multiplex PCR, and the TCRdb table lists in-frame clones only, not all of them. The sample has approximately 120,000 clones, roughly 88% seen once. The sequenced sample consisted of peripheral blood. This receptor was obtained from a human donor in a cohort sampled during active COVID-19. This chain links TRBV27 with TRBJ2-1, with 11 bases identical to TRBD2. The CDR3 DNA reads TGTGCCAGCAGAGGAATAGCGGGAGGGGAGCGATCCTACAATGAGCAGTTCTTC. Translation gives CASRGIAGGERSYNEQFF.